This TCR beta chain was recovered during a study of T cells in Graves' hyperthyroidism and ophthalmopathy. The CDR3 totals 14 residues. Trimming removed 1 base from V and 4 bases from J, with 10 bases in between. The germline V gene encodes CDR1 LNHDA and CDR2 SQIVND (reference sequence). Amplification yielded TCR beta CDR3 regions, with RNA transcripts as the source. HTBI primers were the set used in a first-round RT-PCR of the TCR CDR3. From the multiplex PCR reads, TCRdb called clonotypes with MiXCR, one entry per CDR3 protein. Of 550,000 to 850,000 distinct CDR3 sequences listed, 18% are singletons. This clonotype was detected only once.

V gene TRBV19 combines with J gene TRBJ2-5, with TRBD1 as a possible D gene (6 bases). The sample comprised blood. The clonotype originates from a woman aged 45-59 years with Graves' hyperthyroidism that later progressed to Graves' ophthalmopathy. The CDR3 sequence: CASSIGQGLETQYF. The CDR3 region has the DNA TGTGCCAGTAGTATAGGGCAGGGGTTAGAGACCCAGTACTTC.